The 30 T cell receptor beta chains below all came from one sample that was sequenced in a study of cytomegalovirus exposure and HLA in healthy donors. 13 Jbeta primers and 60 Vbeta primers were used for the PCR. The method was immunoSEQ multiplex PCR; TCRdb's version includes in-frame clones alone and lacks a portion of them. The table includes around 130,000 clones, around 70% detected once. The sequenced sample was PBMCs. Source of these receptors: a woman under 40 in good health and CMV-seronegative.

The chain employs TRBV2 and TRBJ2-7, with TRBD2 matching over 8 bases. The CDR3 runs to 14 residues. V shed 2 bases and J 3 bases; nucleotides not matched to a gene: 3. Per germline, CDR1 SNHLY and CDR2 FYNNEI. The CDR3 DNA reads TGTGCCAGCAGTGAACAGCGGGAGCGCTACGAGCAGTACTTC. Amino acids: CASSEQRERYEQYF.

CDR3 DNA sequence: TGTGCCAGCGCCCAGTCGGGAGACGAGCAGTTCTTC. It encodes CASAQSGDEQFF. V gene TRBV2 combines with J gene TRBJ2-1; a possible D gene is TRBD2 (6 bases). From germline, CDR1 is SNHLY and CDR2 FYNNEI. V shed 8 bases and J shed 10 bases, with 15 bases lying between them. CDR3 length: 12 amino acids. Full variable domain (rest looked up from reference TRBV2 and TRBJ2-1): EPEVTQTPSHQVTQMGQEVILRCVPISNHLYFYWYRQILGQKVEFLVSFYNNEISEKSEIFDDQFSVERPDGSNFTLKIRSTKLEDSAMYFCASAQSGDEQFFGPGTRLTVL.

In regard to this clone: Relative to the germline gene, one junction end is altered; a read error may explain this. V and J are TRBV4-1 and TRBJ2-7; D remains unclear. From germline, CDR1 is MGHRA and CDR2 YSYEKL. The CDR3 spans 14 residues. CDR3 nucleotides: TGTGCCAGCAGCCCTGCCCGAGAGCCCTACGAGCAGTACTTC. Its translation is CASSPAREPYEQYF.

The chain combines TRBV5-1 with TRBJ2-1, with D possibly being TRBD2 (6 bases). Trimming stripped 4 bases from V and 4 bases from J, with 12 bases between. Germline V gene data show CDR1 as SGHRS and CDR2 as YFSETQ. The CDR3 contains 14 residues. CDR3 loop: CASSRGGKYNEQFF. For the CDR3, the DNA is TGCGCCAGCAGCCGTGGGGGGAAATACAATGAGCAGTTCTTC.

V usage is TRBV28 and J usage is TRBJ1-1; 8 positions match TRBD1. J lost 1 base, V lost 7 bases, and 5 bases had no gene match. In germline, CDR1 is MDHEN, CDR2 SYDVKM. The CDR3 loop spans 14 amino acids. The CDR3, as DNA: TGTGCCAGCATGATCGGGACAGGGAACACTGAAGCTTTCTTT. Protein sequence: CASMIGTGNTEAFF.

In DNA, the CDR3 is TGTGCCAGCAGCTTTATTGGAGATACTGAAGCTTTCTTT. Translating it yields CASSFIGDTEAFF. The rearrangement joins TRBV5-4 to TRBJ1-1; D unclear. Trimming removed 2 bases at V and 5 bases at J, with 10 bases between. Germline V gene sequence: CDR1 SGHNT, CDR2 YYREEE (reference sequence). The CDR3 runs 13 residues.

A few counts support this clone. The chain combines TRBV7-9 with TRBJ1-6; 9 bases line up with TRBD1. Germline V gene sequence: CDR1 SEHNR, CDR2 FQNEAQ (reference sequence). J gave up 8 bases and V 1 base, and 3 bases lay outside the gene matches. The CDR3 is made up of 15 amino acids. CDR3 sequence reads: CASSLEGTGYSPLHF. The CDR3 DNA sequence: TGTGCCAGCAGCTTAGAGGGGACAGGGTATTCACCCCTCCACTTT.

V gene TRBV7-2 combines with J gene TRBJ2-7; D remains ambiguous. The V gene lost 1 base and the J gene lost 0 bases, with 4 bases spanning the gap. This CDR3 is built from 13 residues. CDR1 and CDR2 from the germline V gene are SGHTA and FQGNSA. CDR3 amino acids: CASSLDGSYEQYF. In nucleotides, the CDR3 is TGTGCCAGCAGCTTAGACGGCTCCTACGAGCAGTACTTC.

This chain connects TRBV30 to TRBJ2-3, with 8 positions matching TRBD1. Germline CDR1 reads GTSNPN; CDR2 reads SVGIG (reference sequence). With 3 bases clipped from V and 5 bases from J, the junction kept 4 bases outside the gene matches. The CDR3 has 13 residues. CDR3 coding DNA: TGTGCCTGGAGAGGACAGGGACAAGATACGCAGTATTTT. This gives the protein CAWRGQGQDTQYF.

The J gene is TRBJ1-3, the V gene TRBV9, with D unresolved. This CDR3 has 16 residues. Germline loops: CDR1 SGDLS, CDR2 YYNGEE. V shed 0 bases and J shed 1 base, with 11 bases lying between them. In DNA form, the CDR3 reads TGTGCCAGCAGCGTAGACGAGGGAGGATCTGGAAACACCATATATTTT. This encodes CASSVDEGGSGNTIYF.

This chain joins TRBV27 and TRBJ2-1; TRBD2 aligns across 8 bases. In germline, CDR1 is MNHEY, CDR2 SMNVEV (reference sequence). This CDR3 is built from 15 residues. The junction had 7 bases not matched to a gene; V was cut back by 5 bases and J by 4 bases. In nucleotides, the CDR3 is TGTGCCAGCAGTAGGACGGGGGGGCATTACAATGAGCAGTTCTTC. Translation: CASSRTGGHYNEQFF.

This clone has only a few counts. This chain links TRBV7-3 with TRBJ2-3; D remains unclear. Trimming pared 3 bases from V and 2 bases from J, leaving 9 bases between. The CDR3 has 14 residues. CDR1 and CDR2 (germline): SGHTA, FQGTGA. CDR3 loop: CASSFGPVTDTQYF. The CDR3 region has the DNA TGTGCCAGCAGCTTTGGGCCTGTCACAGATACGCAGTATTTT.

CDR3 sequence (DNA): TGTGCCAGCAGTGAAGCGCCACTCTTTGGCTACACCTTC. Protein product: CASSEAPLFGYTF. The rearrangement uses TRBV6-1 and TRBJ1-2, with D hard to call. The CDR3 extends over 13 amino acids. Deletions cut 0 bases from V and 7 bases from J, with 9 bases between. Germline V gene lookup returns CDR1 MNHNS and CDR2 SASEGT.

J is TRBJ1-4 and V is TRBV7-9; possibly TRBD1 for D (6 bases). Germline V gene lookup returns CDR1 SEHNR and CDR2 FQNEAQ (reference sequence). The CDR3 contains 17 residues. The V and J ends lost 0 bases and 2 bases respectively, with 13 bases between them. For the CDR3, the DNA is TGTGCCAGCAGCTTAGCCCCCACAGGGACGACTAATGAAAAACTGTTTTTT. This codes for CASSLAPTGTTNEKLFF.

This rearrangement joins TRBV27 to TRBJ2-1, with 10 bases aligning to TRBD2. Germline values: CDR1 MNHEY, CDR2 SMNVEV (reference sequence). CDR3 length: 17 residues. J was trimmed by 4 bases and V by 0 bases; bases with no gene match: 6. CDR3 bases: TGTGCCAGCAGTTTATCGGAACCTAGCGGGGGTTACAATGAGCAGTTCTTC. Residues: CASSLSEPSGGYNEQFF.

This clone was observed once. The chain links TRBV6-1 to TRBJ2-7; 7 bases line up with TRBD1. Trimming took 5 bases from V and 5 from J; bases not matched to a gene: 6. The CDR3 has 13 amino acids. Looked up from germline, CDR1 is MNHNS and CDR2 is SASEGT. CDR3 sequence reads: CASSIRTGDEQYF. DNA for the CDR3: TGTGCCAGCAGTATCAGAACAGGGGACGAGCAGTACTTC.

The V gene is TRBV13, the J gene TRBJ2-5, with D unresolved. The CDR3 loop spans 14 amino acids. V shed 5 bases and J shed 5 bases, with 15 bases lying between them. CDR1 and CDR2 (germline): PRHDT, FYEKMQ (reference sequence). CDR3 DNA sequence: TGTGCCAGCAGCAACCGGGTCCAGTACGAGACCCAGTACTTC. As protein: CASSNRVQYETQYF.

The chain is built from TRBV9 and TRBJ1-1, with TRBD1 as a possible D gene (5 bases). The germline V gene encodes CDR1 SGDLS and CDR2 YYNGEE. V was cut by 0 bases and J by 10 bases, with 13 bases left in between. This CDR3 has 13 amino acids. CDR3 residues: CASSVAAGGGAFF. Written as DNA, the CDR3 is TGTGCCAGCAGCGTAGCCGCGGGGGGGGGAGCTTTCTTT.

The chain joins TRBV29-1 to TRBJ2-3, with D tentatively TRBD2 (6 bases). The V end was cut by 2 bases, the J end by 1 base, with 10 bases between. Germline CDR1 reads SQVTM; CDR2 reads ANQGSEA. There are 14 residues in the CDR3. The CDR3 coding sequence is TGCAGCGTTGAATGGGGGGAGGGCACAGATACGCAGTATTTT. It codes for CSVEWGEGTDTQYF.

The sample holds a few counts of this clone. The chain is built from TRBV6-5 and TRBJ1-3; D unresolved. Per the germline V gene, CDR1 is MNHEY and CDR2 is SVGAGI. V was clipped by 5 bases and J by 0 bases, with 11 bases between them. The CDR3 spans 15 residues. The CDR3 DNA reads as TGTGCCAGCAGTCCCCCGGGGAGCTCTGGAAACACCATATATTTT. Translated: CASSPPGSSGNTIYF.

The count of this clone is one. J is TRBJ2-7 and V is TRBV7-9; the match to TRBD1 covers 10 bases. This CDR3 is 15 amino acids long. The V gene end was trimmed by 5 bases and the J gene end by 6 bases; junction bases not matched to a gene: 10. Germline CDR1 is SEHNR and CDR2 is FQNEAQ (reference sequence). CDR3 protein: CASSQPGTGVAEQYV. CDR3 coding DNA: TGTGCCAGCAGCCAACCCGGGACAGGGGTGGCCGAGCAGTACGTC.

The chain carries TRBV19 and TRBJ1-1; D not resolved. The CDR3 covers 13 residues. Trimming removed 6 bases from V and 1 base from J, with 9 bases in between. CDR1 and CDR2 from the germline V gene are LNHDA and SQIVND (reference sequence). As DNA, the CDR3 is TGTGCCAGTAGACAGTTCCGGAACACTGAAGCTTTCTTT. The encoded protein is CASRQFRNTEAFF.

This clone showed up just a few times. The chain links TRBV7-2 to TRBJ2-7; TRBD1 aligns across 7 bases. From germline, CDR1 is SGHTA and CDR2 FQGNSA. Trimming removed 5 bases from V and 1 base from J; junction bases left unmatched: 11. The CDR3 length is 16 residues. The CDR3 loop reads CASSTETGATSYEQYF. The CDR3 region has the DNA TGTGCCAGCAGCACGGAAACAGGGGCCACTTCCTACGAGCAGTACTTC.

This rearrangement joins TRBV19 to TRBJ1-5, with 10 bases aligning to TRBD1. Germline lookup yields CDR1 LNHDA and CDR2 SQIVND (reference sequence). The CDR3 consists of 15 residues. After removal of 6 bases from V and 9 bases from J, the junction contained 11 bases not matched to a gene. The CDR3 bases are TGTGCCAGTAGCCCCGGACAGGGGGTAATAAGGCCCCAGCATTTT. This gives the protein CASSPGQGVIRPQHF.

The V call is TRBV28, the J call TRBJ1-2; D remains unclear. V lost 10 bases, J lost 7 bases, and 13 bases lay in between. The CDR3 loop spans 11 amino acids. The germline V gene has CDR1 MDHEN and CDR2 SYDVKM. CDR3 coding DNA: TGTGCCACCTCGGTGAGCCTTGGCTACACCTTC. Encoded protein: CATSVSLGYTF.

This clone was recorded once. This rearrangement joins TRBV19 to TRBJ1-5, with TRBD1 as a possible D gene (5 bases). CDR3 length: 15 residues. CDR1 is LNHDA and CDR2 is SQIVND in the germline V gene (reference sequence). Trimming took off 6 bases at V and 6 bases at J, with 18 bases between the two ends. The CDR3 reads CASRGNGAVGQPQHF. The CDR3 region has the DNA TGTGCCAGTAGGGGGAATGGGGCAGTCGGTCAGCCCCAGCATTTT.

This rearrangement joins TRBV29-1 to TRBJ1-6, with 10 positions matching TRBD1. The CDR3 spans 13 residues. The J segment lost 10 bases and the V segment lost 6 bases, leaving 6 bases of the junction unmatched. The germline V gene encodes CDR1 SQVTM and CDR2 ANQGSEA. DNA of the CDR3: TGCAGCGTGACCGGGACAGGGGAATCACCCCTCCACTTT. It encodes CSVTGTGESPLHF. The complete variable domain, with remaining parts taken from reference TRBV29-1 and TRBJ1-6, reads SAVISQKPSRDICQRGTSLTIQCQVDSQVTMMFWYRQQPGQSLTLIATANQGSEATYESGFVIDKFPISRPNLTFSTLTVSNMSPEDSSIYLCSVTGTGESPLHFGNGTRLTVT.

This chain connects TRBV10-3 to TRBJ2-7; TRBD1 aligns across 7 bases. CDR3 length equals 13 residues. Germline CDR1 is ENHRY and CDR2 is SYGVKD. Trimming at V came to 0 bases and at J to 6 bases, leaving 2 bases not matched to a gene. CDR3: CAISESGTAEQYV. DNA for the CDR3: TGTGCCATCAGTGAGTCGGGGACAGCCGAGCAGTACGTC.

The J gene is TRBJ2-1, the V gene TRBV19; weak D call: TRBD2 (5 bases). V dropped 2 bases and J dropped 7 bases, with 9 bases sitting between them. Germline CDR1 LNHDA, CDR2 SQIVND (reference sequence). The CDR3 contains 13 residues. The CDR3: CASSISRENEQFF. CDR3 sequence (DNA): TGTGCCAGTAGTATATCACGGGAAAATGAGCAGTTCTTC.

The V call is TRBV5-1, the J call TRBJ1-4; D might be TRBD1 (6 bases). The CDR3 contains 13 residues. Per germline, CDR1 SGHRS and CDR2 YFSETQ. V was clipped by 5 bases and J by 5 bases, with 10 bases between them. CDR3 protein: CASSRTENEKLFF. In nucleotides, the CDR3 is TGCGCCAGCAGTAGGACAGAAAATGAAAAACTGTTTTTT.